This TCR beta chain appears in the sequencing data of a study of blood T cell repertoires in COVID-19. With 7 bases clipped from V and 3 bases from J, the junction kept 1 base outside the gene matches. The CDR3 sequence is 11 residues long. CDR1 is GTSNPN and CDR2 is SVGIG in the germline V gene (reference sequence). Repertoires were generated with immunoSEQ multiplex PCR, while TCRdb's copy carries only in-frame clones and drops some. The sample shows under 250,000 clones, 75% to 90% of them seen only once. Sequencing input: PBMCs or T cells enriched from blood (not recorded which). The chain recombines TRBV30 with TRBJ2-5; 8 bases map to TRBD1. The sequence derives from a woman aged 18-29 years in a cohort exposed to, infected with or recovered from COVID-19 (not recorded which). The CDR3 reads CASDREETQYF. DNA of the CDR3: TGTGCCTCGGACAGGGAAGAGACCCAGTACTTC. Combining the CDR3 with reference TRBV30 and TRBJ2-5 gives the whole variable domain SQTIHQWPATLVQPVGSPLSLECTVEGTSNPNLYWYRQAAGRGLQLLFYSVGIGQISSEVPQNLSASRPQDRQFILSSKKLLLSDSGFYLCASDREETQYFGPGTRLLVL.